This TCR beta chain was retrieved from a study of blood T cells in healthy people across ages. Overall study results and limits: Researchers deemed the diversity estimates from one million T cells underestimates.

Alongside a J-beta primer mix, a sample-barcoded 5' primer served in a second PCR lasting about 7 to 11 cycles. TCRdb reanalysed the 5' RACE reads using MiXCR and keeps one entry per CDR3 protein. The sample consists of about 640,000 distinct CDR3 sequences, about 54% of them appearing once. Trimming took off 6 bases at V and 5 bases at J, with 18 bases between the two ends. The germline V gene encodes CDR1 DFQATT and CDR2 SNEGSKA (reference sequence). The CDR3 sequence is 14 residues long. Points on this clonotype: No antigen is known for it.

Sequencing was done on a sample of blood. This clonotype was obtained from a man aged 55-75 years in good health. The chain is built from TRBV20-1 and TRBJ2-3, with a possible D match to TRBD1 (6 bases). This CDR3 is CSAPLEGVGDTQYF. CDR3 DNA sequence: TGCAGTGCCCCCCTTGAGGGGGTGGGAGATACGCAGTATTTT.